One sample yielded the 31 T cell receptor beta chains listed below, sequenced in a study of regulatory T cells in long-lasting Graves disease. Time point meaning: persistent/refractory GD, antithyroid drugs over 5 years with positive TRAb. The TCR library used RNA extracted from PBMCs. Combining iRepertoire HTBI primers with Arm-PCR of CDR3 regions, the authors built TCR beta libraries. TCRdb passed the multiplex PCR reads through MiXCR, listing each CDR3 protein once. The table includes 700,000 or so distinct CDR3 sequences, around 30% detected once. Sample: peripheral blood mononuclear cells (PBMCs), taken when the disease was refractory, from a patient treated with antithyroid drugs. Source of these receptors: a female donor with Graves disease.

This clonotype showed up just a few times. The CDR3 DNA is TGTGCCAGCAGCTCCGACAGGGTGGGCAATCAGCCCCAGCATTTT. Translated, it gives CASSSDRVGNQPQHF. The rearrangement uses TRBV6-1 and TRBJ1-5; 7 bases fit TRBD1. The junction had 7 bases not matched to a gene; V was cut back by 6 bases and J by 2 bases. Germline CDR1 is MNHNS and CDR2 is SASEGT. CDR3 size: 15 residues.

In this sample, this clonotype turned up a few times. The chain employs TRBV2 and TRBJ2-1; D possibly corresponds to TRBD2 (6 bases). In germline, CDR1 is SNHLY, CDR2 FYNNEI. The CDR3 totals 15 residues. V dropped 8 bases and J dropped 4 bases, with 18 bases sitting between them. The CDR3 nucleotides are TGTGCCAGCCGTCGAGGGGCTAGCGTATACAATGAGCAGTTCTTC. It is translated as CASRRGASVYNEQFF.

This clonotype showed up just a few times. The rearrangement links TRBV10-3 to TRBJ2-5, with TRBD1 matching over 10 bases. Germline V gene data show CDR1 as ENHRY and CDR2 as SYGVKD. Germline trimming cut 1 base from V and 1 base from J; bases unmatched to any gene: 6. The CDR3 sequence is 17 residues long. CDR3 coding DNA: TGTGCCATCAGTGAGTGGGGGACAGGGGATCCCCAAGAGACCCAGTACTTC. It is translated as CAISEWGTGDPQETQYF.

This clonotype was observed at least ten times. V is TRBV2 and J is TRBJ1-1, with TRBD1 as a possible D gene (6 bases). V was trimmed by 6 bases and J by 1 base, leaving 18 bases between them. Per the germline V gene, CDR1 is SNHLY and CDR2 is FYNNEI. This CDR3 has 16 amino acids. As DNA, the CDR3 is TGTGCCAGCAGCTCCCGCCGGAGGACAGAGAACACTGAAGCTTTCTTT. The encoded protein is CASSSRRRTENTEAFF.

The gene calls are TRBV27 and TRBJ1-2, with D possibly matching TRBD1 (6 bases). From germline, CDR1 is MNHEY and CDR2 SMNVEV (reference sequence). V lost 0 bases, J lost 3 bases, and 8 bases lay in between. CDR3 length: 14 amino acids. This CDR3 is CASSLSPGDYGYTF. The CDR3, as DNA: TGTGCCAGCAGTTTATCACCAGGGGACTATGGCTACACCTTC.

The chain joins TRBV29-1 to TRBJ1-2, with 9 bases lining up with TRBD1. The CDR3 is 17 residues long. Germline CDR1 SQVTM, CDR2 ANQGSEA. V trimming: 0 bases; J trimming: 8 bases; junction bases outside the gene matches: 16. The CDR3 DNA follows: TGCAGCGTTGAAGATCTGGCGCGGGACAGGGCGTTACGGGGCTACACCTTC. The encoded protein is CSVEDLARDRALRGYTF.

The DNA of the CDR3 is TGTGCCAGCAGCTCCCTAGCGGGAGGTTCCTACCTCTACAATGAGCAGTTCTTC. Translation: CASSSLAGGSYLYNEQFF. V gene TRBV9 combines with J gene TRBJ2-1; 11 nucleotides align to TRBD2. Trimming removed 4 bases from V and 3 bases from J; junction bases left unmatched: 12. Germline V gene data show CDR1 as SGDLS and CDR2 as YYNGEE. The CDR3 has 18 amino acids.

Ten or more counts support this clonotype. The chain joins TRBV10-3 to TRBJ1-2, with D maybe TRBD1 (5 bases). Germline V gives CDR1 ENHRY, CDR2 SYGVKD. V was cut by 3 bases and J by 5 bases, with 10 bases left in between. CDR3 length equals 13 residues. The CDR3: CAISDQGRYGYTF. In DNA form, the CDR3 reads TGTGCCATCAGTGACCAGGGAAGGTATGGCTACACCTTC.

The table lists this clonotype with many counts. V gene TRBV28 combines with J gene TRBJ1-2; D remains ambiguous. Per germline, CDR1 MDHEN and CDR2 SYDVKM. There are 11 residues in the CDR3. V was shortened by 8 bases and J by 4 bases, with 8 bases between the two germline ends. DNA for the CDR3: TGTGCCAGCGATGGGCGCTATGGCTACACCTTC. Its translation is CASDGRYGYTF.

The genes are TRBV28 and TRBJ1-1; D might be TRBD1 (6 bases). The CDR3 spans 15 residues. Trimming left V 6 bases short and J 1 base short, with 15 bases between. Germline CDR1 MDHEN, CDR2 SYDVKM. CDR3 sequence: CASSPIQGTNTEAFF. CDR3 in DNA: TGTGCCAGCAGCCCCATACAGGGAACGAACACTGAAGCTTTCTTT. Full variable domain (rest looked up from reference TRBV28 and TRBJ1-1): DVKVTQSSRYLVKRTGEKVFLECVQDMDHENMFWYRQDPGLGLRLIYFSYDVKMKEKGDIPEGYSVSREKKERFSLILESASTNQTSMYLCASSPIQGTNTEAFFGQGTRLTVV.

The table lists this clonotype with a few counts. V and J are TRBV19 and TRBJ1-2; 7 bases match TRBD1. Trimming at V came to 7 bases and at J to 6 bases, leaving 14 bases not matched to a gene. The germline gives CDR1 LNHDA, CDR2 SQIVND (reference sequence). The CDR3 has 15 amino acids. CDR3 nucleotides: TGTGCCAGTACGGAGACAGGGTTCCGGCAGGATGGCTACACCTTC. Translating it yields CASTETGFRQDGYTF.

The chain has TRBV29-1 and TRBJ2-7; D gene unclear. Germline V lookup: CDR1 SQVTM, CDR2 ANQGSEA. This CDR3 region has 13 residues. The V end lost 7 bases, the J end lost 4 bases, and 17 bases lay between the germline ends. The CDR3 nucleotides are TGCAGCGCCCTCCAGGCCGTTGGTTACGAGCAGTACTTC. Translating gives CSALQAVGYEQYF.

The chain joins TRBV9 to TRBJ1-1, with D possibly matching TRBD1 (6 bases). Germline assignment: CDR1 SGDLS and CDR2 YYNGEE. The CDR3 has 14 residues. V lost 3 bases to trimming and J lost 3 bases, with 12 bases between them. The DNA for the CDR3 is TGTGCCAGCAGCGCGGGGGGGGCGTACACTGAAGCTTTCTTT. Encoded protein: CASSAGGAYTEAFF.

This clonotype was found many times. The rearrangement joins TRBV28 to TRBJ2-7; no clear D. Germline values: CDR1 MDHEN, CDR2 SYDVKM. V lost 3 bases and J 0 bases, leaving 9 bases between the germline ends. The CDR3 is made up of 14 amino acids. This CDR3 is CASSFNWDSYEQYF. DNA of the CDR3: TGTGCCAGCAGTTTTAACTGGGACTCCTACGAGCAGTACTTC.

The table lists this clonotype with many counts. The V call is TRBV6-1, the J call TRBJ2-5; 9 bases agree with TRBD2. Germline V gene data show CDR1 as MNHNS and CDR2 as SASEGT. The V and J ends lost 7 bases and 4 bases, in that order; junction bases with no gene match: 4. This CDR3 has 13 amino acids. The chain's CDR3 is CASKSSGTETQYF. The CDR3 region has the DNA TGTGCCAGCAAGTCTAGCGGGACAGAGACCCAGTACTTC.

This clonotype appeared a few times. One end of the junction is discordant with germline, which a read error may explain. The gene calls are TRBV5-1 and TRBJ2-7, with 8 positions matching TRBD1. The CDR3 has 17 amino acids. Germline V lookup: CDR1 SGHRS, CDR2 YFSETQ. The CDR3 is CASSLVLRTGISYEQYF. The DNA of the CDR3 is TGTGCCAGCAGCTTAGTACTACGGACAGGGATTTCCTACGAGCAGTACTTC.

The chain combines TRBV5-1 with TRBJ2-2; 7 bases align to TRBD2. The CDR3 totals 16 residues. Germline CDR1 and CDR2: SGHRS and YFSETQ. V lost 0 bases and J lost 5; bases outside the gene matches: 7. The DNA of the CDR3 is TGCGCCAGCAGCTTGGTTCCCCAGCGGGAAACCGGGGAGCTGTTTTTT. Translation gives CASSLVPQRETGELFF.

This sequence joins TRBV27 and TRBJ1-5, with D unresolved. V gave up 8 bases and J gave up 0 bases, with 8 bases separating them. Germline V gene data show CDR1 as MNHEY and CDR2 as SMNVEV (reference sequence). The CDR3 loop spans 13 amino acids. CDR3 protein: CASGMNSNQPQHF. The CDR3 DNA reads as TGTGCCAGCGGTATGAATAGCAATCAGCCCCAGCATTTT.

This clonotype showed up just a few times. The rearrangement joins TRBV12-5 to TRBJ2-2, with TRBD1 identical over 8 bases. The CDR3 extends over 18 amino acids. Germline CDR1 LGHNT, CDR2 FRNRAP. The trim removed 5 bases at V and 3 bases at J, leaving 14 bases unmatched. The CDR3 spells CASGVLLLTGGHTGELFF. As DNA, the CDR3 is TGTGCTAGTGGTGTACTCCTCCTAACAGGGGGTCACACCGGGGAGCTGTTTTTT.

This clonotype was seen a handful of times. V gene TRBV27 combines with J gene TRBJ2-7; D might be TRBD1 (6 bases). The ends were cut back, 6 bases at V and 6 bases at J, with 15 bases in the middle. There are 13 residues in the CDR3. CDR1 is MNHEY and CDR2 is SMNVEV in the germline V gene (reference sequence). In DNA, the CDR3 is TGTGCCAGCAGGACCTACAGGGTCGGCGAGCAGTACTTC. Its translation: CASRTYRVGEQYF.

This clonotype was picked up one time. At one of its ends the junction is not consistent with the germline gene, which may arise from a read error. The chain recombines TRBV9 with TRBJ2-7; weak D call: TRBD1 (6 bases). The CDR3 is 11 residues long. In germline, CDR1 is SGDLS, CDR2 YYNGEE. This chain's CDR3 is CASTSTGQLNF. CDR3 sequence (DNA): TGTGCCAGCACCTCTACTGGACAGCTCAACTTC.

At least ten counts were recorded for this clonotype. The chain combines TRBV27 with TRBJ1-1; 7 bases agree with TRBD1. The CDR3 length is 15 residues. After removal of 5 bases from V and 1 base from J, the junction contained 7 bases not matched to a gene. Germline V CDR1 and CDR2: MNHEY, SMNVEV (reference sequence). The CDR3 spells CASSRGDRPNTEAFF. The DNA for the CDR3 is TGTGCCAGCAGTCGGGGGGACAGACCGAACACTGAAGCTTTCTTT.

A few counts support this clonotype. The chain couples TRBV7-9 to TRBJ1-1; 7 bases line up with TRBD1. CDR3 length: 17 amino acids. Germline V gene sequence: CDR1 SEHNR, CDR2 FQNEAQ (reference sequence). Trimming took 5 bases from V and 0 from J; bases not matched to a gene: 12. This CDR3 is CASSRHPPGQMNTEAFF. The CDR3 nucleotides are TGTGCCAGCAGCCGTCACCCTCCGGGACAGATGAACACTGAAGCTTTCTTT.

This chain connects TRBV18 to TRBJ1-2; TRBD1 might be the D (5 bases). Trimming stripped 3 bases from V and 4 bases from J, with 12 bases between. Germline-derived CDR1 and CDR2 are KGHSH and LQKENI. This CDR3 is 14 amino acids long. The CDR3 sequence is CASSPTRQGYGYTF. CDR3 coding DNA: TGTGCCAGCTCACCCACACGTCAGGGCTATGGCTACACCTTC. Full variable domain (outside the CDR3, taken from reference TRBV18 and TRBJ1-2): NAGVMQNPRHLVRRRGQEARLRCSPMKGHSHVYWYRQLPEEGLKFMVYLQKENIIDESGMPKERFSAEFPKEGPSILRIQQVVRGDSAAYFCASSPTRQGYGYTFGSGTRLTVV.

The V call is TRBV5-1, the J call TRBJ1-1; D unresolved. CDR1 is SGHRS, CDR2 YFSETQ, per germline. V shed 0 bases and J shed 1 base, with 7 bases lying between them. The CDR3 has 14 amino acids. The CDR3 is CASSLGYSNTEAFF. CDR3 in DNA: TGCGCCAGCAGCTTGGGGTACTCGAACACTGAAGCTTTCTTT.

This chain uses TRBV4-1 with TRBJ1-4, with D uncertain. V lost 4 bases to trimming and J lost 3 bases, with 15 bases between them. In germline, CDR1 is MGHRA, CDR2 YSYEKL. This CDR3 contains 16 residues. Written as DNA, the CDR3 is TGCGCCAGCAGCCTTCCTAGTGGCGCGTCTAATGAAAAACTGTTTTTT. It translates to CASSLPSGASNEKLFF.

J is TRBJ2-7 and V is TRBV27; tentatively, D is TRBD1 or TRBD2 (7 bases each). The ends were cut back, 8 bases at V and 2 bases at J, with 16 bases in the middle. The CDR3 is made up of 14 amino acids. Germline V gene lookup returns CDR1 MNHEY and CDR2 SMNVEV (reference sequence). CDR3 in DNA: TGTGCCAGCCGACGAGCGGGACAGACCTACGAGCAGTACTTC. Translating gives CASRRAGQTYEQYF.

This chain's CDR3 is CASRASGEKLFF. DNA of the CDR3: TGTGCCAGCAGGGCCTCGGGGGAAAAACTGTTTTTT. The V call is TRBV27, the J call TRBJ1-4; the D is unclear. CDR1 is MNHEY and CDR2 is SMNVEV in the germline V gene (reference sequence). V was shortened by 6 bases and J by 8 bases, with 10 bases between the two germline ends. This CDR3 region has 12 residues.

This sequence joins TRBV6-1 and TRBJ2-5; TRBD2 aligns across 7 bases. CDR3 size: 13 residues. V gave up 6 bases and J gave up 5 bases; unmatched junction bases: 6. Germline CDR1 and CDR2: MNHNS and SASEGT. In DNA form, the CDR3 reads TGTGCCAGCAGCTCAAGGGAGGGGGAGACCCAGTACTTC. Translation gives CASSSREGETQYF.

The chain carries TRBV28 and TRBJ1-1; tentative D call: TRBD1 (6 bases). The CDR3 runs to 13 residues. The germline V gene encodes CDR1 MDHEN and CDR2 SYDVKM. Trimming stripped 5 bases from V and 4 bases from J, with 11 bases between. The CDR3 region has the DNA TGTGCCAGCAGTGGAGGGGGGGTCACTGAAGCTTTCTTT. It yields the protein CASSGGGVTEAFF.

As for this clonotype: A single base separates this from a much larger clone, so it may be a read error. The gene calls are TRBV27 and TRBJ1-1, with D perhaps TRBD1 (6 bases). The CDR3 spans 13 residues. Germline CDR1 and CDR2: MNHEY and SMNVEV (reference sequence). CDR3 region: CASSLPGGGQASF. CDR3 sequence (DNA): TGTGCCAGCAGTTTGCCGGGGGGGGGGCAGGCTTCCTTT.